A single sample gave rise to the 29 T cell receptor beta chains below, sequenced in a study of blood T cells in healthy people across ages. Sample-barcoded 5' priming and a J-beta primer mix drove a second PCR of about 6 to 12 cycles. TCRdb recomputed calls from the 5' RACE reads with MiXCR, one row per CDR3 protein. The sample contains 550,000 to 650,000 distinct CDR3 sequences, 25% to 30% of which appear only once. Sequencing used blood. The source of these receptors is a woman older than 75 in good health.

In regard to this clonotype: This may arise from a read error, as a much more abundant clone is one base away. CDR3 nucleotide sequence: TGTGCCACCGGGAAAGCCTACGAGCAGTTCTTC. Protein sequence: CATGKAYEQFF. V is TRBV6-5 and J is TRBJ2-1; tentatively, D is TRBD2 (5 bases). CDR3 length equals 11 residues. Germline-derived CDR1 and CDR2 are MNHEY and SVGAGI. Trimming removed 10 bases at V and 10 bases at J, with 14 bases between.

Concerning this clonotype itself: The junction differs from germline at one of its ends, possibly a read error. DNA for the CDR3: TGTGCCATCAGTATGGGGACTAGCGCCAACACCGGGGAGCGGTTTTTT. Its translation: CAISMGTSANTGERFF. The rearrangement joins TRBV10-3 to TRBJ2-2; TRBD2 aligns across 10 bases. The CDR3 runs 16 residues. Germline V gives CDR1 ENHRY, CDR2 SYGVKD.

There are many counts of this clonotype. V gene TRBV10-3 combines with J gene TRBJ2-3; 8 bases agree with TRBD1. The germline CDR1 and CDR2 sequences are ENHRY and SYGVKD. V was clipped by 9 bases and J by 0 bases; unmatched bases: 2. The CDR3 is 13 amino acids. CDR3 amino acids: CAIQGGSTDTQYF. The DNA for the CDR3 is TGTGCCATACAGGGGGGTAGCACAGATACGCAGTATTTT.

This chain joins TRBV27 and TRBJ2-2; no clear D. The germline V gene has CDR1 MNHEY and CDR2 SMNVEV (reference sequence). The CDR3 length is 14 residues. Trimming took off 1 base at V and 2 bases at J, with 5 bases between the two ends. The CDR3 region is CASSLWINTGELFF. The CDR3 DNA reads TGTGCCAGCAGTTTATGGATTAACACCGGGGAGCTGTTTTTT.

This clonotype came up a few times. A much larger clone lies one base from this, so it may be a read error. The chain has TRBV12-5 and TRBJ2-3; D tentatively reads TRBD1 or TRBD2 (5 bases each). Trimming removed 9 bases from V and 6 bases from J, with 13 bases in between. CDR3 size: 12 residues. From germline, CDR1 is LGHNT and CDR2 FRNRAP. The CDR3 DNA reads TGTGCTAGGGGACCCGACCTGGATACGCAGTATTTT. Translated: CARGPDLDTQYF.

Points on this clonotype: A read error may be the cause here, since a much bigger clone is one base away. This chain joins TRBV13 and TRBJ2-3; D remains unclear. Germline-derived CDR1 and CDR2 are PRHDT and FYEKMQ (reference sequence). The CDR3 contains 18 residues. Trimming pared 4 bases from V and 0 bases from J, leaving 20 bases between. The CDR3 protein is CASSSSPAADASTDTQYF. The CDR3 DNA sequence: TGTGCCAGCAGCTCCTCCCCCGCTGCGGATGCTAGCACAGATACGCAGTATTTT.

This clonotype was seen only a few times. A much larger clone differs by one base, so this may be a read error. V gene TRBV20-1 combines with J gene TRBJ2-5; D is undetermined. Germline-derived CDR1 and CDR2 are DFQATT and SNEGSKA (reference sequence). CDR3 length: 15 amino acids. V was shortened by 0 bases and J by 0 bases, with 11 bases between the two germline ends. The CDR3 is CSAREGRAYQETQYF. In DNA form, the CDR3 reads TGCAGTGCTAGAGAGGGAAGGGCATACCAAGAGACCCAGTACTTC.

The genes are TRBV20-1 and TRBJ2-7; D not resolved. The CDR3 extends over 15 amino acids. Germline lookup yields CDR1 DFQATT and CDR2 SNEGSKA (reference sequence). Trimming pared 0 bases from V and 2 bases from J, leaving 14 bases between. The CDR3: CSARDGRDATYEQYF. In DNA form, the CDR3 reads TGCAGTGCTAGAGATGGCCGAGACGCCACCTACGAGCAGTACTTC.

This clonotype was seen ten or more times. The gene calls are TRBV20-1 and TRBJ2-5; TRBD2 aligns across 12 bases. CDR3 size: 15 residues. Germline lookup yields CDR1 DFQATT and CDR2 SNEGSKA (reference sequence). V lost 3 bases, J lost 4 bases, and 6 bases stayed unmatched. The CDR3 reads CSASPLLAGGETQYF. CDR3 coding DNA: TGCAGTGCTAGCCCCTTACTAGCGGGGGGAGAGACCCAGTACTTC.

This clonotype has ten or more counts. The V and J genes are TRBV6-2 or TRBV6-3 and TRBJ2-5, with TRBD2 matching 8 bases. The length of the CDR3 is 14 residues. Losses at the gene ends were 0 bases for V and 8 bases for J; bases not matched to a gene: 5. Germline V lookup: CDR1 MNHEY, CDR2 SVGEGT. CDR3 sequence reads: CASSYSVAGKTQYF. CDR3 nucleotides: TGTGCCAGCAGTTACTCGGTAGCGGGGAAAACCCAGTACTTC.

This clonotype has just one count. The chain carries TRBV20-1 and TRBJ1-1; possibly TRBD1 for D (5 bases). V dropped 0 bases and J dropped 5 bases, with 19 bases sitting between them. This CDR3 is built from 16 residues. Germline V CDR1 and CDR2: DFQATT, SNEGSKA (reference sequence). The CDR3 bases are TGCAGTGCTAGAGATTTCGATGGCGGGGGGTGGACTGAAGCTTTCTTT. The encoded protein is CSARDFDGGGWTEAFF.

At least ten counts were recorded for this clonotype. The chain employs TRBV5-4 and TRBJ2-3, with D tentatively TRBD2 (5 bases). Germline V CDR1 and CDR2: SGHNT, YYREEE (reference sequence). V shed 2 bases and J shed 5 bases, with 18 bases lying between them. The CDR3 sequence is 16 residues long. The CDR3 DNA reads TGTGCCAGCAGCTTTCCCCCTCGGGGTGGAGGAGATACGCAGTATTTT. Its translation is CASSFPPRGGGDTQYF.

This clonotype was recorded a few times. The chain has TRBV28 and TRBJ1-1, with 10 bases that match TRBD1. After removal of 5 bases from V and 6 bases from J, the junction contained 6 bases not matched to a gene. The CDR3 consists of 14 residues. From germline, CDR1 is MDHEN and CDR2 SYDVKM. CDR3: CASSGRDRGAEAFF. Here the CDR3 DNA reads TGTGCCAGCAGTGGACGGGACAGGGGCGCTGAAGCTTTCTTT.

Turning to this clonotype: The junction and the germline gene differ at one end; a read error may be behind it. The chain links TRBV5-1 to TRBJ2-3, with D perhaps matching TRBD1 (5 bases). Per the germline V gene, CDR1 is SGHRS and CDR2 is YFSETQ. The CDR3 contains 14 residues. The CDR3 region has the DNA TGCGCCAGCTCCAGGGTCGCCGGCACAGATATGCAGTATTTT. It yields the protein CASSRVAGTDMQYF.

V and J are TRBV5-5 and TRBJ2-3; D perhaps matches TRBD1 (5 bases). V gave up 0 bases and J gave up 6 bases, with 11 bases separating them. The germline gives CDR1 SGHKS, CDR2 YYEKEE (reference sequence). The CDR3 runs to 14 residues. CDR3 protein: CASSLAGYRDTQYF. CDR3 DNA sequence: TGTGCCAGCAGCTTGGCAGGGTACAGGGATACGCAGTATTTT. Full variable domain (missing parts from reference TRBV5-5 and TRBJ2-3): DAGVTQSPTHLIKTRGQQVTLRCSPISGHKSVSWYQQVLGQGPQFIFQYYEKEERGRGNFPDRFSARQFPNYSSELNVNALLLGDSALYLCASSLAGYRDTQYFGPGTRLTVL.

With respect to this clonotype: The junction departs from the called germline gene at one end, perhaps through a read error. V is TRBV5-1 and J is TRBJ2-3, with TRBD2 identical over 14 bases. The CDR3 extends over 16 amino acids. Germline CDR1 reads SGHRS; CDR2 reads YFSETQ. The CDR3 sequence is CASSYGLAGGTGTQYF. As DNA, the CDR3 is TGCGCCAGCAGTTACGGACTAGCGGGGGGCACAGGTACGCAGTATTTT.

This clonotype was detected a few times. The chain employs TRBV4-3 and TRBJ1-4; 7 nucleotides match TRBD1. The length of the CDR3 is 16 residues. Trimming took 5 bases from V and 5 from J; bases not matched to a gene: 11. Germline values: CDR1 LGHNA, CDR2 YSLEER. In nucleotides, the CDR3 is TGCGCCAGCAGCTTCGACCCGACAGGGCCGAATGAAAAACTGTTTTTT. Translated, it gives CASSFDPTGPNEKLFF.

Many counts were recorded for this clonotype. This CDR3 reads CASSRTGFEQYF. Written as DNA, the CDR3 is TGTGCCAGCAGCCGGACGGGATTTGAGCAGTACTTC. The chain has TRBV7-9 and TRBJ2-7; D possibly corresponds to TRBD2 (5 bases). Germline-derived CDR1 and CDR2 are SEHNR and FQNEAQ (reference sequence). Deletions cut 5 bases from V and 7 bases from J, with 12 bases between. The CDR3 runs 12 residues.

This clonotype was detected many times. The rearrangement joins TRBV15 to TRBJ1-2, with TRBD1 identical over 9 bases. This CDR3 is 14 amino acids long. Germline V lookup: CDR1 LNHNV, CDR2 YYDKDF (reference sequence). V lost 5 bases, J lost 8 bases, and 9 bases stayed unmatched. DNA of the CDR3: TGTGCCACCAGCCAGATCGGACAGGGGAACGGCTACACCTTC. It specifies CATSQIGQGNGYTF.

There are a few counts of this clonotype. The rearrangement joins TRBV3-1 to TRBJ2-3, with 10 bases lining up with TRBD2. Germline V gene data show CDR1 as LGHDT and CDR2 as YNNKEL (reference sequence). With 1 base clipped from V and 3 bases from J, the junction kept 7 bases outside the gene matches. The CDR3 loop spans 17 amino acids. This chain's CDR3 is CASSQGPGAGGTDTQYF. CDR3 coding DNA: TGTGCCAGCAGCCAAGGGCCCGGAGCGGGGGGGACAGATACGCAGTATTTT.

In its sample, this clonotype was seen many times. J is TRBJ2-4 and V is TRBV7-8, with 14 bases identical to TRBD2. CDR3 size: 19 residues. J lost 1 base, V lost 0 bases, and 5 bases had no gene match. Germline V gene sequence: CDR1 SGHVS, CDR2 FQNEAQ. The CDR3 nucleotides are TGTGCCAGCAGCTTAGCGACTAGCGGGGGGGCCTGGGCCAAAAACATTCAGTACTTC. This gives the protein CASSLATSGGAWAKNIQYF.

This clonotype was seen only a few times. A much larger clone differs from this one at a single base, so this may be a read error. The V and J genes are TRBV5-1 and TRBJ2-7; TRBD1 or TRBD2 may be the D gene (7 bases each). The CDR3 spans 14 residues. The germline V gene has CDR1 SGHRS and CDR2 YFSETQ. The V and J ends lost 1 base and 6 bases respectively, with 14 bases between them. The CDR3 spells CASSLNPGGGEQYF. CDR3 bases: TGCGCCAGCAGCTTGAATCCAGGGGGGGGCGAGCAGTACTTC.

This clonotype was observed a single time. The CDR3 sequence: CASSPEPGAKETQYF. For the CDR3, the DNA is TGTGCCAGCAGTCCGGAACCGGGGGCGAAAGAGACCCAGTACTTC. The J gene is TRBJ2-5, the V gene TRBV6-2 or TRBV6-3, with D perhaps given as TRBD1 or TRBD2 (6 bases each). V was shortened by 5 bases and J by 3 bases, with 16 bases between the two germline ends. This CDR3 is built from 15 residues. Germline-derived CDR1 and CDR2 are MNHEY and SVGEGT.

The CDR3 nucleotides are TGTGCCACCAGCAGAGATTTTAGCGGGGCTACATCCTACAATGAGCAGTACTTC. Residues: CATSRDFSGATSYNEQYF. The chain employs TRBV15 and TRBJ2-1; TRBD2 aligns across 8 bases. Judging by the DNA end, TRBJ2-7 fits better; the J call may be wrong. This CDR3 comprises 18 residues. Germline values: CDR1 LNHNV, CDR2 YYDKDF (reference sequence).

This clonotype was counted many times. The chain joins TRBV6-2 or TRBV6-3 to TRBJ1-5; D perhaps matches TRBD1 (6 bases). There are 13 residues in the CDR3. Trimming removed 4 bases at V and 9 bases at J, with 13 bases between. Germline V CDR1 and CDR2: MNHEY, SVGEGT. CDR3 sequence reads: CASSSLGGTPQHF. CDR3 bases: TGTGCCAGCAGTTCGCTCGGGGGCACGCCCCAGCATTTT.

Ten or more counts support this clonotype. The chain recombines TRBV7-2 with TRBJ1-2; D is undetermined. V dropped 1 base and J dropped 3 bases, with 9 bases sitting between them. CDR3 size: 14 residues. CDR1 is SGHTA and CDR2 is FQGNSA in the germline V gene. Written as DNA, the CDR3 is TGTGCCAGCAGCTTAGAGGTGGCAGACTATGGCTACACCTTC. This encodes CASSLEVADYGYTF.

With respect to this clonotype: A much larger clone is a single base away; this may be a read error. This chain uses TRBV9 with TRBJ2-7; the match to TRBD1 covers 7 bases. The germline gives CDR1 SGDLS, CDR2 YYNGEE. Trimming at V came to 2 bases and at J to 7 bases, leaving 6 bases not matched to a gene. The CDR3 runs 13 residues. The CDR3 spells CASSVSTGNEQYF. The CDR3 DNA is TGTGCCAGCAGCGTTTCGACAGGGAATGAGCAGTACTTC.

This clonotype was seen a few times. Just one base apart from a much larger clone, this may be a read error. V is TRBV27 and J is TRBJ2-5; unclear D gene. The V end lost 0 bases, the J end lost 11 bases, and 13 bases lay between the germline ends. The CDR3 length is 13 residues. Germline V gives CDR1 MNHEY, CDR2 SMNVEV (reference sequence). CDR3 nucleotides: TGTGCCAGCAGTTTATCGAAGAACAATGAGCAGTACTTC. Translation gives CASSLSKNNEQYF.

This clonotype was counted a few times. This clone may be a read error of a much larger clone one base away. The chain couples TRBV20-1 to TRBJ2-3, with D perhaps TRBD1 or TRBD2 (5 bases each). CDR1 DFQATT and CDR2 SNEGSKA come from the germline V gene (reference sequence). Between the trimmed V and J ends, which lost 3 bases and 6 bases, there was a span of 16 bases. The CDR3 has 14 amino acids. CDR3 in DNA: TGCAGTGCTAGCCCAGCTAGCAGGGAGGATACGCAGTATTTT. It encodes CSASPASREDTQYF.